This T cell receptor beta chain was recorded in a study of cytomegalovirus exposure and HLA in healthy donors. Across the whole study: HLA-typed donors were the source of some 80 million unique TCRs, which an early data release held.

The study, taken as a whole, reports: Through in vitro validation, a few CMV-associated chains were shown to be specific for CMV antigens. In a later analysis, TCR beta V- and J-gene trimming was associated with a missense DCLRE1C variant.

A note on this clone: The target antigen is unknown.

The CDR3 totals 15 residues. J lost 5 bases, V lost 3 bases, and 4 bases had no gene match. Germline V lookup: CDR1 SGHNT, CDR2 YYREEE (reference sequence). Primers for the PCR totalled 60 Vbeta and 13 Jbeta. Sequencing was performed with immunoSEQ multiplex PCR; in TCRdb, only in-frame clones are kept and a portion is missing. Of roughly 200,000 clones listed, roughly four fifths were seen once; the top ten hold more than 0.4%. The sequenced material came from PBMCs. The sequence came from a woman aged 50 to 65 in good health and CMV-seronegative. The chain is built from TRBV5-4 and TRBJ1-5, with 11 bases that match TRBD1. CDR3 residues: CASSSGTGGDQPQHF. The CDR3 nucleotides are TGTGCCAGCAGCTCTGGGACAGGGGGGGATCAGCCCCAGCATTTT.